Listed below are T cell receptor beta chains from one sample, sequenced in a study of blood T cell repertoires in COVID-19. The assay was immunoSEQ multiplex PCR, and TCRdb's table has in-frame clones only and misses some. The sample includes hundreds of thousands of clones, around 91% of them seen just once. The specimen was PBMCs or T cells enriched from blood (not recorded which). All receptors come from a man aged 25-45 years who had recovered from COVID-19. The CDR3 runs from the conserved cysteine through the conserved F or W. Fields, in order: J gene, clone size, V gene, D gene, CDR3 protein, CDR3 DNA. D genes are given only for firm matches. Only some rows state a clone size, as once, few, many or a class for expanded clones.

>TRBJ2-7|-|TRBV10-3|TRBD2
CAISDLAGLDEQYF
TGTGCCATCAGTGACCTAGCGGGGTTAGACGAGCAGTACTTC
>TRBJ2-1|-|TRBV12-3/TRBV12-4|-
CASSLSRVNEQFF
TGTGCCAGCAGTTTATCCAGGGTGAATGAGCAGTTCTTC
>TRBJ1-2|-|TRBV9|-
CASSGTGNLLYGYTF
TGTGCCAGCAGCGGCACAGGGAACCTTCTCTATGGCTACACCTTC
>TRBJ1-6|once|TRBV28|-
CASQEGQYNSPLHF
TGTGCCAGCCAAGAGGGACAATATAATTCACCCCTCCACTTT
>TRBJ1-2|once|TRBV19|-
CASSILTRGDYTF
TGTGCCAGTAGTATACTCACGCGGGGAGATTACACCTTC
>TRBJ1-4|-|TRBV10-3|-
CAISDGQSEKLFF
TGTGCCATCAGTGATGGACAGTCTGAAAAACTGTTTTTT
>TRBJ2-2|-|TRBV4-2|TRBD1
CASSGGQGVLANTGELFF
TGTGCCAGCAGCGGGGGACAGGGGGTCCTCGCGAACACCGGGGAGCTGTTTTTT
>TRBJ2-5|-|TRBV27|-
CASSWSRQETQYF
TGTGCCAGCAGTTGGTCTAGACAAGAGACCCAGTACTTC
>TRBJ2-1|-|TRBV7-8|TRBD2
CASSLGTSEGHEQFF
TGTGCCAGCAGCTTAGGGACTAGCGAGGGGCATGAGCAGTTCTTC
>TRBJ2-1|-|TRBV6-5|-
CASSPSEREQFF
TGTGCCAGCAGCCCCTCGGAGCGGGAGCAGTTCTTC
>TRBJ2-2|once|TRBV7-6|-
CASKIGYTGELFF
TGTGCCAGCAAAATCGGGTATACCGGGGAGCTGTTTTTT
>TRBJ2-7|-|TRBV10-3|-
CAIGLSSYEQYF
TGTGCCATCGGACTGAGCTCCTACGAGCAGTACTTC
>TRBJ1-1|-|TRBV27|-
CASSRRQAMNTEAFF
TGTGCCAGCAGTCGAAGACAGGCTATGAACACTGAAGCTTTCTTT
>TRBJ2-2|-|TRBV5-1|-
CASSLPGGELFF
TGCGCCAGCAGCCTCCCCGGCGGGGAGCTGTTTTTT